This T cell receptor (beta chain) was captured by sequencing in a study of blood T cell repertoires in COVID-19 (dated by TCRdb to 2020 to 2021). As for the study more broadly: ImmuneRACE Cohort 3 recovered participants were defined by two consecutive negative NP/OP PCR tests, healthcare professional clearance, or symptom resolution. HLA class I and class II types, where available, came from metadata supplied by the sample provider rather than from assay-based typing. Samples came from the ongoing ImmuneRACE study (first 160 participants) plus 1,254 subjects from 6 global collaborators. Samples covering the acute and convalescent phases of COVID-19 were provided by collaborators in the United States, Italy and Spain. The prospective study material was composed of cDNA or gDNA derived from T cells, B-cell-depleted T cells, or PBMCs. Nearly every sample came with metadata listing a de-identified subject ID, COVID-19 status, age in years and sex. The repertoires were released in a freely available public database meant as a resource for research on the immune response to SARS-CoV-2. The dataset comprised deeply sampled blood TCRbeta repertoires from subjects exposed to, actively infected with, or recovered from COVID-19.

Enrolling through a virtual design, the prospective study's participants ranged in age from roughly 18 to 90 years and lived across roughly 24 United States geographic areas. In the prospective study, cohorts were assigned on the basis of participant-reported clinical history obtained from a screening survey and a study questionnaire. In the prospective study, mobile phlebotomists collected whole blood, serum and a nasopharyngeal or oropharyngeal swab from each participant. Participants in the prospective study had the option to provide additional blood draws and questionnaires over a roughly 2-month period. Prospective study blood samples were shipped either frozen or at room temperature before DNA extraction. About this clone: Its specific antigen is unknown. No base quality information exists; no much larger clone differs at one position.

The immunoSEQ Assay, a bias-controlled multiplex PCR, was used to amplify TCRbeta CDR3 regions from genomic DNA. Turning to the authors' computational methods: The number of nucleated cells in each sample was estimated from the amplification of reference gene primers within the assay. To quantify the absolute abundance of each unique TCRbeta CDR3 rearrangement, sequence reads were collapsed and filtered. For each sample, productive Simpson clonality was calculated as the square root of Simpson's diversity index over productive rearrangements. Imported from immuneACCESS, the table was reduced by TCRdb to in-frame sequences with V and J called. These copies leave out some clones; in studies compared against another copy, an unresolved V gene accounts for under half, and the cause of the remainder is not known. V and J calls and clone size are given by that table; D and trimming were obtained from the DNA. The sample table records roughly 190,000 clones; 70% to 90% of these occur just once. The ten largest clonotypes hold 20% to 25% of the sample.

From the cysteine up to the phenylalanine, the CDR3 has a length of 14 residues. Of the read, only the CDR3 DNA is kept; its 42 bases are in frame from base 1. CDR1 and CDR2 (SGHRS, YFSETQ) derive from the germline V gene. Trimming costs V 6 bases and J 1 base, and their ends lie 13 bases apart. The study at large found these results: The amount of clinical and demographic metadata varied by source and participant and was provided uncurated.

The origin of this receptor is a woman aged 40 to 49 in a cohort exposed to, infected with or recovered from COVID-19 (not recorded which). The sequence is built from TRBV5-1 and TRBJ1-1, with the D gene call left open. The sample comprised PBMCs or T cells enriched from blood (not recorded which). The DNA sequence follows: TGCGCCAGCAAATCCCCTGCAGGGAACACTGAAGCTTTCTTT. Its protein product is CASKSPAGNTEAFF.